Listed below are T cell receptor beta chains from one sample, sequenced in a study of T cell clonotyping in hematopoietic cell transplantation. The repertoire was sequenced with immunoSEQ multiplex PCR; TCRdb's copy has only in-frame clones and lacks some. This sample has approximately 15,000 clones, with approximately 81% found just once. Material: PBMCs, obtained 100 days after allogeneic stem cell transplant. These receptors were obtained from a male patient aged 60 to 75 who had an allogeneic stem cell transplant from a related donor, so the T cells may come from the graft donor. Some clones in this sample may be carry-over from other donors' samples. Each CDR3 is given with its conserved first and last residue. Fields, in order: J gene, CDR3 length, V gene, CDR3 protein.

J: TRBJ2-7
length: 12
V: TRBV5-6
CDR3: CASSRGVYEQYF

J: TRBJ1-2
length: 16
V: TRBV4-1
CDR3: CASSQDKSRVSYGYTF

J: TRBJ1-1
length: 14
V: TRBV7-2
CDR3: CASSLGRGNTEAFF

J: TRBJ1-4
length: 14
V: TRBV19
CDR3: CASSISGLGEKLFF

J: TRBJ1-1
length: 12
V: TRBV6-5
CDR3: CASQRGDTEAFF

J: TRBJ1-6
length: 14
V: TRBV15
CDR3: CATSGQSYNSPLHF

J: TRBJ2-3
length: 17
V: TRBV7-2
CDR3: CASSLSPRIMEGDTQYF

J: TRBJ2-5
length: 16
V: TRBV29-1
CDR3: CSVMRDTGSRGETQYF

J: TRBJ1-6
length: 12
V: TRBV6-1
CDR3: CASSERDLPLHF

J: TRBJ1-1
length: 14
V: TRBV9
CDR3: CASSVDFGDTEAFF

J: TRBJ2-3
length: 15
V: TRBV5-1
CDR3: CASSLDRGLTDTQYF

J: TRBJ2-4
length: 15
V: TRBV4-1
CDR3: CASSHPGTGKNIQYF

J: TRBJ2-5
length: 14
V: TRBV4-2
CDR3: CASSQDRGQETQYF

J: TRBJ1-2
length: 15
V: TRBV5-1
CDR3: CASSLMPGQGNGYTF

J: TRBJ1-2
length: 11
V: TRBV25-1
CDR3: CASSDREGYTF

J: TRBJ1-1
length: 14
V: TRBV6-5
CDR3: CASSRDRGNTEAFF

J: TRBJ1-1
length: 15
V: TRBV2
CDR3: CASRTERTGVPEAFF

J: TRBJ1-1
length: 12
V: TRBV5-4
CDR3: CASSLMNTEAFF

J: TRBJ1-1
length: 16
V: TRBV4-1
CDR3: CASSQILGLLNTEAFF

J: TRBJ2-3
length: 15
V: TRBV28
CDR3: CASSPFGSSTDTQYF

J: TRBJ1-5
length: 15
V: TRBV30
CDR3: CAWSVRGSVNQPQHF

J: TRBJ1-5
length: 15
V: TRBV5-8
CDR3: CASSLDRQTYQPQHF

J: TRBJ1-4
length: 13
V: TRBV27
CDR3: CASTTGRREKLFF

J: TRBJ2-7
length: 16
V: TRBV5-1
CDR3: CASSSHQGVSSHEQYF

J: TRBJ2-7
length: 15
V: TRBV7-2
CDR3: CASSILLGETYEQYF

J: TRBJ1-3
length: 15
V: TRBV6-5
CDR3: CASSYSGESGNTIYF

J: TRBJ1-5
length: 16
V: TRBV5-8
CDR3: CASSSSGRTRDQPQHF

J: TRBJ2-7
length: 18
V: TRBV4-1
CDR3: CASSRDGRTATFSYEQYF

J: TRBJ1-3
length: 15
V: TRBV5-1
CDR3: CASSTNSDKGNTIYF

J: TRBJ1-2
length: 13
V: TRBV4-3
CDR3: CASSADGDYGYTF

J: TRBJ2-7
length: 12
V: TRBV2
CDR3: CASSAPGLVSHF

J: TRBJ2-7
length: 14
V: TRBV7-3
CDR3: CASSPGQGLYEQYF

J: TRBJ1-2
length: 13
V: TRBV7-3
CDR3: CASSATPRDGYTF

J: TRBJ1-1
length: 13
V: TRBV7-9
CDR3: CASSSRGSEVAFF

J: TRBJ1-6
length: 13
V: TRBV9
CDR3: CARGDSYNSPLHF

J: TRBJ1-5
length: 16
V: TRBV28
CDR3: CASSLSTGGGNQPQHF

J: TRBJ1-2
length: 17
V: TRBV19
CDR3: CASTLPPGQGANYGYTF

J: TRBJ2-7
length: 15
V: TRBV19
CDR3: CASSIGLAGNYEQYF

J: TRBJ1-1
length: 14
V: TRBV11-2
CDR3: CASSLERVTTEAFF

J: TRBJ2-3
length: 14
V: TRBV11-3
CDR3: CASSRGPSTDTQYF

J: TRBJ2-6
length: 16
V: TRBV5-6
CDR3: CASSLAGGTGANVLTF

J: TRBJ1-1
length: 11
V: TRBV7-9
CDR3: CASSQYTEAFF

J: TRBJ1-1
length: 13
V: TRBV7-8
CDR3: CASSLGDRGPAFF